The present TCR beta chain was sequenced within a study of cytomegalovirus exposure and HLA in healthy donors (TCRdb year 2017). Looking at the study overall: The approximately 710 repertoires of the first cohort and the roughly 120 validation repertoires were produced on the same platform, according to a later analysis. Besides the first cohort of some 670 subjects, a separate validation cohort made up of 120 different subjects was used. The study was designed to test whether signatures of past pathogen exposure could be identified by cataloging public T cell receptors. The study combined high-throughput TCR immunosequencing, statistical association of individual TCRs with disease status, and machine learning to predict cytomegalovirus infection status. Results the study describes overall, beyond this receptor: Three of the identified cytomegalovirus-associated TCR beta chains were confirmed in vitro to be specific for cytomegalovirus antigens. All 120 or so repertoires were used to score co-occurrence in the validation cohort in a later analysis, because that analysis had no HLA typing for the cohort. In the study, approximately 160 TCR beta chains were listed as associated with cytomegalovirus. Most TCR sequences were observed very rarely across donors, whereas some public TCRs were present in many individuals. Cytomegalovirus status was reported to be diagnosed by the classifier with high specificity and sensitivity in both the original and validation cohorts. The authors suggested that the approach could potentially be generalized to other disease states and immunological phenotypes. Subsequent analysis determined that TCRs grouped into clusters in the first cohort also showed a tendency toward co-occurrence across the 130 or so validation repertoires, and 85% to 95% of cluster scores exceeded 0.

The CDR3 numbers 19 residues from cysteine through phenylalanine. The retained sequence is limited to the CDR3, 57 bases, with the frame set at the first base. The germline V gene yields MNHNS for CDR1 and SASEGT for CDR2. Trimming costs V 2 bases and J 2 bases, and their ends lie 22 bases apart. Library creation used the immunoSEQ multiplex PCR assay. From the authors' description of their analysis: A statistical classification framework was built to diagnose cytomegalovirus status from the catalog of TCR beta chain sequences. TCRdb took over this immuneACCESS table, retaining in-frame rearrangements with V and J assigned. Such tables are incomplete; in checked studies, under half of the missing clones stem from an unresolved V gene, and the remainder is unexplained. V and J calls and clone size are copied from that table; D and trimming were computed from the DNA. The sample table contains 75,000 to 95,000 clones; only one count was recorded for 96% of them. 0.78% of the sample is held by the ten biggest clonotypes.

Concerning this clone itself: What this receptor recognizes is not known. It has no much larger one-base neighbor in the sample; base qualities were not kept.

Separate from the roughly 650-subject first cohort, the validation cohort of roughly 110 subjects was the group to which the donors belonged. The TCR comes from a man younger than 35 in good health and CMV-seronegative. The chain is made from TRBV6-1 and TRBJ2-1; possibly the D gene is TRBD1, per 6 matching bases. Sequencing was carried out using PBMCs. The DNA reads as follows: TGTGCCAGCAGTGAAAAGGGCAGGGGCTACCTGTGGACCTACAATGAGCAGTTCTTC. Its protein is CASSEKGRGYLWTYNEQFF.